This TCR beta chain was sequenced in a study of OX40 agonist ivuxolimab in advanced cancers. Study-level background: Approximately 41% of patients had received prior checkpoint inhibitor therapy. Findings of the study overall: In CD8+ T cells, expanded clones were on average more numerous than in CD4+. Partial responders dosed at 0.1-3.0 mg/kg displayed clonal expansion ranking among the lowest.

The method was immunoSEQ multiplex PCR; TCRdb's version includes in-frame clones alone and lacks a portion of them. The sample includes around 110,000 clones, just over 90% of them seen just once. In regard to this clone: Its antigen is undetermined.

Germline V lookup: CDR1 MDHEN, CDR2 SYDVKM. The CDR3 sequence is 12 residues long. Unmatched junction bases numbered 2, after V lost 6 bases and J lost 6 bases. This TCR was sampled from an adult with an advanced solid tumor such as melanoma, head and neck, liver or kidney cancer. J is TRBJ2-1 and V is TRBV28; 7 nucleotides line up with TRBD2. This specimen consisted of CD4+ or CD8+ T cells sorted from blood, obtained in a trial of the OX40 agonist ivuxolimab. The DNA of the CDR3 is TGTGCCAGCAGGGGAGGGTTCAATGAGCAGTTCTTC. Translated: CASRGGFNEQFF. The entire variable domain, with the rest obtained from reference TRBV28 and TRBJ2-1, is as follows: DVKVTQSSRYLVKRTGEKVFLECVQDMDHENMFWYRQDPGLGLRLIYFSYDVKMKEKGDIPEGYSVSREKKERFSLILESASTNQTSMYLCASRGGFNEQFFGPGTRLTVL.